These 8 T cell receptor beta chains were sequenced from one sample in a study of T cell responses to AZD1222 COVID-19 vaccine. Assay used: immunoSEQ multiplex PCR; TCRdb lists only in-frame clones, some missing. The data show 130,000 to 150,000 clones, with about nine tenths seen just once and less than 15% held by the top ten. The sequenced sample was peripheral blood, obtained on day 0 of AZD1222 vaccination. Every receptor here comes from an adult in good health.

This clone was seen just once. The CDR3 protein is CASSPTNSEETQYF. The CDR3 DNA reads as TGTGCCAGCAGTCCCACTAATAGCGAAGAGACCCAGTACTTC. The rearrangement uses TRBV28 and TRBJ2-5, with D possibly being TRBD2 (5 bases). V was cut by 5 bases and J by 3 bases, with 13 bases left in between. The CDR3 is 14 residues long. Germline assignment: CDR1 MDHEN and CDR2 SYDVKM.

The V call is TRBV19, the J call TRBJ1-4; the D gene is possibly TRBD1 (6 bases). CDR1 and CDR2 from the germline V gene are LNHDA and SQIVND (reference sequence). Trimming took 7 bases from V and 9 from J, leaving 21 bases between them. The CDR3 sequence is 15 residues long. The CDR3 region is CASKGSQGLGKKLFF. The CDR3 nucleotides are TGTGCCAGTAAAGGTTCACAGGGCCTCGGGAAAAAACTGTTTTTT.

The chain combines TRBV24-1 with TRBJ1-2; D perhaps matches TRBD1 (5 bases). The CDR3 covers 19 residues. V was shortened by 1 base and J by 1 base, with 21 bases between the two germline ends. Germline lookup yields CDR1 KGHDR and CDR2 SFDVKD. The CDR3 DNA sequence: TGTGCCACCAGTGATTTATTTGCGTCAAGGGGAGGCCTTAACTATGGCTACACCTTC. It translates to CATSDLFASRGGLNYGYTF.

The chain recombines TRBV9 with TRBJ1-5; D remains unclear. Germline values: CDR1 SGDLS, CDR2 YYNGEE. The germline V and J ends were trimmed by 1 base and 6 bases, with 8 bases remaining between them. The CDR3 contains 13 residues. The CDR3 DNA sequence: TGTGCCAGCAGCGTATCTGGGAGTCAGCCCCAGCATTTT. It codes for CASSVSGSQPQHF.

The J gene is TRBJ1-3, the V gene TRBV7-9, with 12 bases identical to TRBD1. Looked up from germline, CDR1 is SEHNR and CDR2 is FQNEAQ (reference sequence). V lost 4 bases to trimming and J lost 7 bases; unmatched junction nucleotides: 5. The CDR3 has 15 amino acids. CDR3 loop: CASSSGTGGTNTIYF. The CDR3 DNA is TGTGCCAGCAGCTCCGGGACAGGGGGCACGAACACCATATATTTT.

The CDR3 bases are TGCAGCGTTCAGATCGACAGGGCCACAGATACGCAGTATTTT. Protein sequence: CSVQIDRATDTQYF. This chain links TRBV29-1 with TRBJ2-3, with 7 bases matching TRBD1. Germline values: CDR1 SQVTM, CDR2 ANQGSEA. This CDR3 spans 14 amino acids. V was pared by 5 bases and J by 2 bases, with 7 bases of the junction left unmatched.

The chain is built from TRBV28 and TRBJ2-7, with 11 nucleotides matching TRBD1. V lost 7 bases and J lost 6; bases outside the gene matches: 8. Germline-derived CDR1 and CDR2 are MDHEN and SYDVKM. This CDR3 has 14 residues. The CDR3 region is CASNGGGQGVEQYF. The CDR3 nucleotides are TGTGCCAGCAATGGAGGGGGACAGGGGGTCGAGCAGTACTTC.

The V and J genes are TRBV6-5 and TRBJ2-7; D might be TRBD1 (6 bases). Trimming left V 2 bases short and J 2 bases short, with 13 bases between. The length of the CDR3 is 15 residues. The germline V gene has CDR1 MNHEY and CDR2 SVGAGI. DNA of the CDR3: TGTGCCAGCAGTTACGAGGGGGTAGGTGCCTACGAGCAGTACTTC. Protein sequence: CASSYEGVGAYEQYF.